The clone carrying this T cell receptor (beta chain) came up many times. Its antigen is as yet unknown. The authors obtained over 170 million TCR-beta sequences from 15-18 subjects per sequencing run. MiXCR, applied by TCRdb to the 5' RACE reads, yields one record per CDR3 protein. The sample holds about 84,000 distinct CDR3 sequences, about a tenth seen once. This sample was taken from a study of neurological immune-mediated disorders. Points from the study as a whole: Expanded clones shared no CDR3 amino acid sequences across subjects, suggesting private repertoires in all groups.

The CDR3 totals 14 residues. CDR1 and CDR2 from the germline V gene are MDHEN and SYDVKM. V was clipped by 4 bases and J by 2 bases, with 9 bases between them. The clonotype originates from a man aged 35-49 years in good health. The rearrangement joins TRBV28 to TRBJ1-5, with D uncertain. The sequencing input was PBMCs. The DNA of the CDR3 is TGTGCCAGCAGTTCGGGTGCGGGCAATCAGCCCCAGCATTTT. Translation: CASSSGAGNQPQHF.